What follows are 9 T cell receptor beta chains derived from one specimen sequenced in a study of cytotoxic CD8 clonotypes in ibrutinib-treated CLL. The assay was immunoSEQ multiplex PCR, and TCRdb's table has in-frame clones only and misses some. The data hold 150,000 to 200,000 clones, with 55% to 85% observed a single time. The specimen was PBMCs, collected after 24 months of ibrutinib treatment. Every receptor here comes from a human donor with chronic lymphocytic leukemia.

V is TRBV30 and J is TRBJ1-5, with TRBD1 identical over 7 bases. Trimming cost V 0 bases and J 1 base; bases outside gene matches: 6. CDR3 length: 16 residues. CDR1 and CDR2 from the germline V gene are GTSNPN and SVGIG (reference sequence). CDR3 amino acids: CAWSVRQGGSNQPQHF. Written as DNA, the CDR3 is TGTGCCTGGAGTGTCCGACAGGGTGGCAGCAATCAGCCCCAGCATTTT. Full variable domain (rest looked up from reference TRBV30 and TRBJ1-5): SQTIHQWPATLVQPVGSPLSLECTVEGTSNPNLYWYRQAAGRGLQLLFYSVGIGQISSEVPQNLSASRPQDRQFILSSKKLLLSDSGFYLCAWSVRQGGSNQPQHFGDGTRLSIL.

The V call is TRBV30, the J call TRBJ2-3; TRBD2 agrees at 13 bases. The CDR3 covers 18 residues. V shed 1 base, J shed 7 bases, and the junction held 14 bases outside the gene matches. CDR1 is GTSNPN, CDR2 SVGIG, per germline (reference sequence). The CDR3 reads CAWSDRKRTSGRPNTQYF. The CDR3 DNA is TGTGCCTGGAGTGACAGGAAACGGACTAGCGGGAGACCGAATACGCAGTATTTT.

The chain uses TRBV15 and TRBJ2-1; D is possibly TRBD2 (5 bases). The V and J ends lost 1 base and 9 bases respectively, with 10 bases between them. In germline, CDR1 is LNHNV, CDR2 YYDKDF (reference sequence). The CDR3 runs 13 residues. CDR3 sequence: CATSRVEVREQFF. As DNA, the CDR3 is TGTGCCACCAGCAGAGTGGAGGTTCGTGAGCAGTTCTTC.

The genes are TRBV30 and TRBJ1-3; D unresolved. Trimming pared 1 base from V and 7 bases from J, leaving 8 bases between. This CDR3 region has 12 residues. Germline CDR1 GTSNPN, CDR2 SVGIG (reference sequence). CDR3 residues: CAWSGGGNTIYF. As DNA, the CDR3 is TGTGCCTGGAGTGGCGGTGGGAACACCATATATTTT.

The chain carries TRBV30 and TRBJ2-7; D is possibly TRBD1 (6 bases). V was shortened by 1 base and J by 6 bases, with 10 bases between the two germline ends. CDR3 length: 12 amino acids. Looked up from germline, CDR1 is GTSNPN and CDR2 is SVGIG (reference sequence). CDR3 nucleotide sequence: TGTGCCTGGAGTGCCGGGACATTCGAGCAGTACTTC. It is translated as CAWSAGTFEQYF.

V gene TRBV7-2 combines with J gene TRBJ2-2; 7 positions agree with TRBD2. J gave up 0 bases and V 3 bases, and 7 bases lay outside the gene matches. Germline CDR1 reads SGHTA; CDR2 reads FQGNSA. The CDR3 has 17 residues. The DNA for the CDR3 is TGTGCCAGCAGCTTCCAACCTACTAGCGCGAACACCGGGGAGCTGTTTTTT. Residues: CASSFQPTSANTGELFF.

The chain recombines TRBV9 with TRBJ2-1; the D is unclear. The germline V and J ends were trimmed by 0 bases and 5 bases, with 3 bases remaining between them. CDR1 SGDLS and CDR2 YYNGEE come from the germline V gene. The CDR3 covers 12 residues. DNA for the CDR3: TGTGCCAGCAGCGTAGATAACAATGAGCAGTTCTTC. Translating it yields CASSVDNNEQFF.

The chain recombines TRBV4-1 with TRBJ2-2; D not certain. V was cut by 7 bases and J by 6 bases, with 9 bases left in between. The CDR3 has 12 amino acids. CDR1 MGHRA and CDR2 YSYEKL come from the germline V gene. The CDR3 reads CASNIPPGELFF. The CDR3 nucleotides are TGCGCCAGCAACATACCACCCGGGGAGCTGTTTTTT.

This chain uses TRBV10-1 with TRBJ2-7; D might be TRBD1 or TRBD2, each matching 5 bases. CDR1 is WNHNN and CDR2 is SYGVQD in the germline V gene (reference sequence). The CDR3 extends over 13 amino acids. The ends were cut back, 5 bases at V and 8 bases at J, with 16 bases in the middle. The CDR3 reads CASSRTSEGKQYF. CDR3 coding DNA: TGCGCCAGCAGTAGGACCTCCGAGGGGAAGCAGTACTTC.